Sequencing of this T cell receptor (beta chain) was carried out in a study of shared clonotypes between healthy human individuals. Comments on this clone: No antigen is known for it.

Only CD45RO-negative cells positively selected for CCR7 counted as naive CD8 cells, so terminally differentiated effector memory CD45RA+ cells were excluded. Sequencing was performed with immunoSEQ multiplex PCR; in TCRdb, only in-frame clones are kept and a portion is missing. This table holds approximately 720,000 clones, 90% to 95% found once. CDR3 length: 11 amino acids. V was pared by 2 bases and J by 5 bases, with 4 bases between. The germline V gene encodes CDR1 MRHNA and CDR2 SNTAGT. Whole-study findings and limits: Researchers sampled only blood; tissue repertoires likely differ. Estimated richness was generally greater in naive than memory subsets.

J is TRBJ2-7 and V is TRBV6-4, with D uncertain. The source of this sequence is a man aged 30 to 39 in good health. Specimen: naive CD8+ T cells sorted from blood. CDR3 residues: CASSDGHEQYF. DNA of the CDR3: TGTGCCAGCAGTGACGGGCACGAGCAGTACTTC.